This TCR beta chain was retrieved from a study of blood T cell repertoires in COVID-19. Overall study: PBMCs, B-cell-depleted T cells, or T cells were the source of the cDNA or gDNA that made up the material.

CDR1 PRHDT and CDR2 FYEKMQ come from the germline V gene (reference sequence). V was clipped by 2 bases and J by 0 bases; unmatched bases: 5. The CDR3 consists of 17 residues. In the authors' workflow: Reference gene primer amplification in the assay estimated nucleated cell counts. The method was immunoSEQ multiplex PCR; TCRdb's version includes in-frame clones alone and lacks a portion of them. V, J and clone size derive from that table, while D and trimming were established from the DNA sequence. The sample lists around 260,000 clones, roughly 92% occurring once. Seattle enrolled patients during active infection and tracked them longitudinally.

This TCR came from a woman in her twenties or thirties with COVID-19, enrolled during active disease. The sequenced sample was peripheral blood. This rearrangement joins TRBV13 to TRBJ2-1; 9 bases match TRBD2. The CDR3 DNA reads TGTGCCAGCAGCTTATCGCCTAGCGGGGACTCCTACAATGAGCAGTTCTTC. This encodes CASSLSPSGDSYNEQFF.